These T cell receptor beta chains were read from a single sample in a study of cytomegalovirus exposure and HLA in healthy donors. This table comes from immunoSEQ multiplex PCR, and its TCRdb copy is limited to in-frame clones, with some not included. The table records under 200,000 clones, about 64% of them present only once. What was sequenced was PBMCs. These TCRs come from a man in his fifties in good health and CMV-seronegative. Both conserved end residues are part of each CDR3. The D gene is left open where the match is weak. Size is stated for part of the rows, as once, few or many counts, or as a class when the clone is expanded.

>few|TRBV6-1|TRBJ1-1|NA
TGTGCCAGCAGTGATAGAAGGGAGGACACTGAAGCTTTCTTT
CASSDRREDTEAFF
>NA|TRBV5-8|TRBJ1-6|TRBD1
TGTGCCAGCAGCGAACTACAGGGGGCCAGTTCACCCCTCCACTTT
CASSELQGASSPLHF
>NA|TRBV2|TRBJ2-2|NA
TGTGCCAGCAGCCTCAGGGACACCGGGGAGCTGTTTTTT
CASSLRDTGELFF
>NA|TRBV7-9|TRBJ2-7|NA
TGTGCCAGCAGCTTCCCACAGGGTTTCGAGGGGGCCTACGAGCAGTACTTC
CASSFPQGFEGAYEQYF
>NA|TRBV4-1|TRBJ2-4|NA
TGCGCCAGCAGCCAAGAGGCACCCGCAGTGATGGCCAAAAACATTCAGTACTTC
CASSQEAPAVMAKNIQYF
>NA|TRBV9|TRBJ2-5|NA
TGTGCCAGCAGCGAGGACCCACGGGGGACGACCCAGTACTTC
CASSEDPRGTTQYF
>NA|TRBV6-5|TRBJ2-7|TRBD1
TGTGCCAGCAGTTTGACAGGGATCTCCTACGAGCAGTACTTC
CASSLTGISYEQYF
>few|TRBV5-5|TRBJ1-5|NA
TGTGCCAGCAGCCAGTCTCGTGGCAATCAGCCCCAGCATTTT
CASSQSRGNQPQHF
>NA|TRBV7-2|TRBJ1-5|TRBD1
TGTGCCAGCAGCTTCGACAGGGCCCAGCCCCAGCATTTT
CASSFDRAQPQHF
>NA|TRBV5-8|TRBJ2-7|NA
TGTGCCAGCAGCCGCGACAGCCCGGCCTACGAGCAGTACTTC
CASSRDSPAYEQYF
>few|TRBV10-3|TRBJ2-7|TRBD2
TGTGCCATCACTGGGACTAGCGGGGGGGCCGGTACCTACGAGCAGTACTTC
CAITGTSGGAGTYEQYF
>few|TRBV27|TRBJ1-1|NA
TGTGCCAGCAGTTTATTGGGGAGGACCACTGAAGCTTTCTTT
CASSLLGRTTEAFF
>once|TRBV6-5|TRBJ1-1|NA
TGTGCCAGCACCCCTGAGTGGGCCACTGAAGCTTTCTTT
CASTPEWATEAFF
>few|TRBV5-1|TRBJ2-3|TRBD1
TGCGCCAGCAGCTTCCTTGGACAGGGGACCACAGATACGCAGTATTTT
CASSFLGQGTTDTQYF
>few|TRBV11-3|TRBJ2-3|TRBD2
TGTGCCAGCAGCCCCCGACTAGCGGGGGAAGATACGCAGTATTTT
CASSPRLAGEDTQYF
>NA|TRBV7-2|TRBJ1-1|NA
TGTGCCAGCAGCTTAGACACGAACACTGAAGCTTTCTTT
CASSLDTNTEAFF
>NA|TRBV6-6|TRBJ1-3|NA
TGTGCCAGCATCCCCGGGACTACCTCTGGAAACACCATATATTTT
CASIPGTTSGNTIYF
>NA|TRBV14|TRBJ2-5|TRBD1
TGTGCCAGCAGCCAAGACCCCCCGGGACAGGGACAAGAGACCCAGTACTTC
CASSQDPPGQGQETQYF
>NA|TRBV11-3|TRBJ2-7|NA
TGTGCCAGCAGCCCCGGGACACCTTCGGGGTACGAGCAGTACTTC
CASSPGTPSGYEQYF
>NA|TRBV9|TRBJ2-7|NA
TGTGCCAGCAGCCCTCCCCGCTCCTACGAGCAGTACTTC
CASSPPRSYEQYF
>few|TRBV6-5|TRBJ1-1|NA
TGTGCCAGCAGTTACGGCAGGGTTACTGAAGCTTTCTTT
CASSYGRVTEAFF
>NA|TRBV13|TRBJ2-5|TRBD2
TGTGCCAGCAGCTTATTGATGGCGGGGGGGCCGTGGGAGACCCAGTACTTC
CASSLLMAGGPWETQYF
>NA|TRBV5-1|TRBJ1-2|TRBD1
TGCGCCAGCAGACCGGGACAGACTAACTATGGCTACACCTTC
CASRPGQTNYGYTF
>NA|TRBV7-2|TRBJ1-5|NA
TGTGCCAGCAGCTTAGCCCCGGTGGGCAATCAGCCCCAGCATTTT
CASSLAPVGNQPQHF
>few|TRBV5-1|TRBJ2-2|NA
TGCGCCAGCAGCGGTCGAGAGGGTACTACGAACACCGGGGAGCTGTTTTTT
CASSGREGTTNTGELFF
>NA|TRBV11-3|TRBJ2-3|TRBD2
TGTGCCAGCAGCTTAGTCGCGGGGGGGGCAACAGATACGCAGTATTTT
CASSLVAGGATDTQYF
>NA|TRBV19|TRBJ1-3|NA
TGTGCCAGTAGTAAATCTAGACAGGCTGGAAACACCATATATTTT
CASSKSRQAGNTIYF
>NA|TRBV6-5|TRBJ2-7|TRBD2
TGTGCCAGCAGCTACCTTCGGGGGGTCGACGAGCAGTACTTC
CASSYLRGVDEQYF
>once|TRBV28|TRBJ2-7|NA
TGTGCCAGCAGACGGGGCTCTGCGGGGGAGCAGTACTTC
CASRRGSAGEQYF
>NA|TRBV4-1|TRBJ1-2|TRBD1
TGCGCCAGCAGGCACACAGGGGGCAATAACTATGGCTACACCTTC
CASRHTGGNNYGYTF
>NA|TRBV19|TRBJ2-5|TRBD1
TGTGCCAGTAGTCGGCAGGGGGCGGTTTGGGAGACCCAGTACTTC
CASSRQGAVWETQYF
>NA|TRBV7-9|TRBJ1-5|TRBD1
TGTGCCAGCAGTTTACAGGGGGCCGGCAATCAGCCCCAGCATTTT
CASSLQGAGNQPQHF
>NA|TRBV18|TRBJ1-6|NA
TGTGCCAGCTCACCGGGTGGGACATCTAATTCACCCCTCCACTTT
CASSPGGTSNSPLHF
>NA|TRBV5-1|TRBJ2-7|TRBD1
TGCGCCAGCAGCCCCGGGACAGGGGTAAGCGAGCAGTACTTC
CASSPGTGVSEQYF
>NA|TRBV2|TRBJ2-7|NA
TGTGCCAGCAGTCGTAGCGGCCCATCCTACGAGCAGTACTTC
CASSRSGPSYEQYF
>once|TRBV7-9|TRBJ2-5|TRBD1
TGTGCCAGCAGCTTAGCGGGGACAGGGCGCGAAGAGACCCAGTACTTC
CASSLAGTGREETQYF
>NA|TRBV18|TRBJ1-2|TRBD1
TGTGCCAGCTCACCACGGACAGGGGACGGCTACACCTTC
CASSPRTGDGYTF
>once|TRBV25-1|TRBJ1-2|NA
TGTGCCAGCAGTGAAGGGCCTGATGGCTACACCTTC
CASSEGPDGYTF
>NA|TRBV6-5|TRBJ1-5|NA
TGTGCCAGCAGTTATTCAGGGAGGCAGCCCCAGCATTTT
CASSYSGRQPQHF
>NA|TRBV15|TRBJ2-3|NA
TGTGCCACCAGCAGAGATTATAGGGGAGGAAGGACAGATACGCAGTATTTT
CATSRDYRGGRTDTQYF
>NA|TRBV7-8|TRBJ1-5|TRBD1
TGTGCCAGCAGCTCCCTCAGGGGGGATCAGCCCCAGCATTTT
CASSSLRGDQPQHF
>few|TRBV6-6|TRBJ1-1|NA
TGTGCCAGCACGGGGAACACTGAAGCTTTCTTT
CASTGNTEAFF
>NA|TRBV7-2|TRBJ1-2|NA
TGTGCCAGCAGCCCCAACAGGGTATCGGCCTATGGCTACACCTTC
CASSPNRVSAYGYTF
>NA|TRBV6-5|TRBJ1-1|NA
TGTGCCAGCAGTTACTCCAGGAACACTGAAGCTTTCTTT
CASSYSRNTEAFF
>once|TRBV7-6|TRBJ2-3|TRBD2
TGTGCCAGCAGCTCACAGCGGGGCCGCACAGATACGCAGTATTTT
CASSSQRGRTDTQYF
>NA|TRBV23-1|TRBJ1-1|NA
TGCGCCAGCAGTCTTCCGCCGGGGGGGGGTGGAAGTACTGAAGCTTTCTTT
CASSLPPGGGGSTEAFF
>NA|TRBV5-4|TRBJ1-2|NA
TGTGCCAGCAGCTTGGGCGGCCCAGTGGGTGGCTACACCTTC
CASSLGGPVGGYTF
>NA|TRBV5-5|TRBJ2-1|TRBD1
TGTGCCAGCAGCTCGCGGACAGGGGGAGTGAATGAGCAGTTCTTC
CASSSRTGGVNEQFF
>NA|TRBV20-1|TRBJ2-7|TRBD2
TGCAGTACCGGACTAGCGGGGCGAGAGTACTTC
CSTGLAGREYF
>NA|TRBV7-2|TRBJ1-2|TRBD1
TGTGCCAGCAGTACCGGGACAGCTAACTATGGCTACACCTTC
CASSTGTANYGYTF
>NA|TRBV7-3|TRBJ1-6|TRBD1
TGTGCCAGCAGCTTAGACAGGGGTTCAAATTCACCCCTCCACTTT
CASSLDRGSNSPLHF
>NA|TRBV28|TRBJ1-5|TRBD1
TGTGCCAGCAGGGGACAGGGGGCGCCCAGCAATCAGCCCCAGCATTTT
CASRGQGAPSNQPQHF
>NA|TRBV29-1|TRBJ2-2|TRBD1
TGCAGCGTTACAGGGGGCACCGGGGAGCTGTTTTTT
CSVTGGTGELFF
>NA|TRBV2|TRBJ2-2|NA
TGTGCCAGCAAAGATAGGGGGAACACCGGGGAGCTGTTTTTT
CASKDRGNTGELFF
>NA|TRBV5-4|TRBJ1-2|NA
TGTGCCAGCAGACCCGGGTCAAGCTCTAACTATGGCTACACCTTC
CASRPGSSSNYGYTF